Following are 25 T cell receptor beta chains from one sample sequenced in a study of shared clonotypes between healthy human individuals. Clones were read by immunoSEQ multiplex PCR, and TCRdb kept only the in-frame ones, dropping some. Of roughly 1,000,000 clones in the sample, around 78% were seen once. Sequencing was done on a sample of memory CD4+ T cells from PBMCs. Subset of the sample: CD45RA-negative fraction. The receptors were gathered from a young man in good health. Some clones in this sample may be carry-over from other donors' samples.

J is TRBJ1-3 and V is TRBV29-1; TRBD1 might be the D (6 bases). This CDR3 comprises 13 residues. Germline loops: CDR1 SQVTM, CDR2 ANQGSEA. Trimming shortened V by 5 bases and J by 4 bases, and 12 bases separated the two germline ends. CDR3 amino acids: CSVTGQYGNTIYF. The CDR3 nucleotides read TGCAGCGTTACCGGACAGTACGGAAACACCATATATTTT.

The count of this clone is one. V gene TRBV7-8 combines with J gene TRBJ1-1; tentative D call: TRBD1 (5 bases). There are 14 residues in the CDR3. CDR1 SGHVS and CDR2 FQNEAQ come from the germline V gene. V was clipped by 3 bases and J by 5 bases, with 13 bases between them. The CDR3 region has the DNA TGTGCCAGCAGCTTGGGCCTAGGGGAAACTGAAGCTTTCTTT. Amino acids: CASSLGLGETEAFF.

CDR3 coding DNA: TGCGCCAGCAGTCAATCAGGATCAGATGGGGGCGAGCAGTACTTC. Its translation is CASSQSGSDGGEQYF. The chain couples TRBV23-1 to TRBJ2-7; the D gene could be TRBD1 or TRBD2 (5 bases each). TRBV23-1 is treated as an ORF (open reading frame) with a function not yet certain. The CDR3 runs to 15 residues. Trimming removed 0 bases from V and 6 bases from J, with 15 bases in between.

As regards this clone: The same CDR3 also results from other DNA sequences found in this sample. The chain is built from TRBV9 and TRBJ2-1; D not certain. V lost 0 bases to trimming and J lost 1 base, with 5 bases between them. This CDR3 has 14 residues. CDR1 SGDLS and CDR2 YYNGEE come from the germline V gene. The CDR3 nucleotides are TGTGCCAGCAGCGTAGCCAGTTCCTACAATGAGCAGTTCTTC. It encodes CASSVASSYNEQFF.

J is TRBJ2-1 and V is TRBV6-5; 7 positions match TRBD1. CDR3 length: 16 residues. Unmatched junction bases numbered 8, after V lost 2 bases and J lost 4 bases. In germline, CDR1 is MNHEY, CDR2 SVGAGI. CDR3 amino acids: CASSYQGTDQYNEQFF. DNA for the CDR3: TGTGCCAGCAGTTACCAAGGGACAGATCAATACAATGAGCAGTTCTTC.

A single count supports this clone. The chain links TRBV7-2 to TRBJ2-4, with D perhaps TRBD1 or TRBD2 (6 bases each). The CDR3 is made up of 16 amino acids. In germline, CDR1 is SGHTA, CDR2 FQGNSA. V was trimmed by 1 base and J by 7 bases, leaving 17 bases between them. CDR3 amino acids: CASSLVWGAQSNIQYF. Here the CDR3 DNA reads TGTGCCAGCAGCTTAGTTTGGGGGGCCCAGTCGAACATTCAGTACTTC.

The chain couples TRBV30 to TRBJ1-5; no definite D call. V dropped 0 bases and J dropped 4 bases, with 13 bases sitting between them. This CDR3 region has 15 residues. Germline CDR1 is GTSNPN and CDR2 is SVGIG (reference sequence). This CDR3 reads CAWSVRGLGNQPQHF. In DNA, the CDR3 is TGTGCCTGGAGTGTTCGCGGATTGGGTAATCAGCCCCAGCATTTT.

This clone was detected a few times. This chain joins TRBV2 and TRBJ2-5; TRBD2 agrees at 10 bases. With V trimmed by 0 bases and J by 5 bases, 6 bases remained unmatched. Germline V gives CDR1 SNHLY, CDR2 FYNNEI. This CDR3 comprises 16 residues. The CDR3 loop reads CASSEAPLAGVETQYF. CDR3 DNA: TGTGCCAGCAGTGAAGCCCCCCTAGCGGGAGTGGAGACCCAGTACTTC.

V gene TRBV5-1 combines with J gene TRBJ2-7, with 8 bases that match TRBD2. Germline V gives CDR1 SGHRS, CDR2 YFSETQ. The J segment lost 0 bases and the V segment lost 1 base, leaving 6 bases of the junction unmatched. The CDR3 has 16 amino acids. The CDR3 reads CASSLRKRENSYEQYF. DNA of the CDR3: TGCGCCAGCAGCTTGAGGAAGCGGGAGAACTCCTACGAGCAGTACTTC.

The genes are TRBV5-1 and TRBJ2-3, with D perhaps matching TRBD2 (7 bases). Germline V CDR1 and CDR2: SGHRS, YFSETQ. V dropped 0 bases and J dropped 4 bases, with 9 bases sitting between them. The CDR3 has 14 amino acids. CDR3 protein: CASSLVGGPDTQYF. DNA for the CDR3: TGCGCCAGCAGCTTGGTCGGGGGGCCAGATACGCAGTATTTT.

The chain has TRBV15 and TRBJ2-7; D may correspond to TRBD1 or TRBD2 (5 bases each). The CDR3 spans 14 residues. Germline CDR1 and CDR2: LNHNV and YYDKDF (reference sequence). V lost 1 base, J lost 4 bases, and 11 bases lay in between. CDR3 loop: CATSRAGTQYEQYF. The DNA for the CDR3 is TGTGCCACCAGCAGAGCCGGGACCCAATACGAGCAGTACTTC. Full variable domain (missing parts from reference TRBV15 and TRBJ2-7): DAMVIQNPRYQVTQFGKPVTLSCSQTLNHNVMYWYQQKSSQAPKLLFHYYDKDFNNEADTPDNFQSRRPNTSFCFLDIRSPGLGDTAMYLCATSRAGTQYEQYFGPGTRLTVT.

This clone was observed a handful of times. The rearrangement joins TRBV28 to TRBJ2-1, with 10 bases identical to TRBD2. Germline CDR1 and CDR2: MDHEN and SYDVKM. The CDR3 loop spans 15 amino acids. V was clipped by 4 bases and J by 12 bases; unmatched bases: 12. In nucleotides, the CDR3 is TGTGCCAGCAGTTCCCGAAGGACTAGCGGAGATGCGCAGTTCTTC. It translates to CASSSRRTSGDAQFF.

This rearrangement joins TRBV29-1 to TRBJ2-1; 11 nucleotides agree with TRBD2. The length of the CDR3 is 14 residues. Germline CDR1 SQVTM, CDR2 ANQGSEA. The trim removed 6 bases at V and 6 bases at J, leaving 7 bases unmatched. CDR3 sequence: CSVPRLAGGNEQFF. Here the CDR3 DNA reads TGCAGCGTCCCCAGGCTAGCGGGAGGCAATGAGCAGTTCTTC.

This clone was detected only once. The J gene is TRBJ2-2, the V gene TRBV7-6; D is undetermined. CDR3 length: 13 residues. V lost 1 base and J lost 6, with 6 bases in between. The germline V gene has CDR1 SGHVS and CDR2 FNYEAQ. The CDR3 sequence: CASSLGRAGELFF. In nucleotides, the CDR3 is TGTGCCAGCAGCTTAGGCCGGGCCGGGGAGCTGTTTTTT.

The V and J genes are TRBV5-4 and TRBJ2-1; possibly TRBD2 for D (5 bases). Germline-derived CDR1 and CDR2 are SGHNT and YYREEE (reference sequence). V lost 1 base, J lost 4 bases, and 15 bases lay in between. This CDR3 is built from 16 residues. CDR3 DNA sequence: TGTGCCAGCAGCTTGCTCGTGACTACCGGTTACAATGAGCAGTTCTTC. It translates to CASSLLVTTGYNEQFF. Using reference TRBV5-4 and TRBJ2-1 for the parts outside the CDR3, the full variable domain is ETGVTQSPTHLIKTRGQQVTLRCSSQSGHNTVSWYQQALGQGPQFIFQYYREEENGRGNFPPRFSGLQFPNYSSELNVNALELDDSALYLCASSLLVTTGYNEQFFGPGTRLTVL.

The chain uses TRBV7-9 and TRBJ2-1; 10 positions match TRBD2. From germline, CDR1 is SEHNR and CDR2 FQNEAQ (reference sequence). V trimming: 2 bases; J trimming: 6 bases; junction bases outside the gene matches: 4. The CDR3 has 15 amino acids. CDR3 coding DNA: TGTGCCAGCAGCTTATACGGGACTAGCGCCAATGAGCAGTTCTTC. Translating gives CASSLYGTSANEQFF.

This chain connects TRBV28 to TRBJ2-7; 7 positions match TRBD1. The trim removed 7 bases at V and 2 bases at J, leaving 5 bases unmatched. CDR1 and CDR2 from the germline V gene are MDHEN and SYDVKM. This CDR3 comprises 13 residues. The CDR3 region has the DNA TGTGCCAGCAAATGGGACAGTACCTACGAGCAGTACTTC. Its translation: CASKWDSTYEQYF.

The chain employs TRBV7-2 and TRBJ2-4; the match to TRBD2 covers 7 bases. The CDR3 is 18 amino acids. Germline V lookup: CDR1 SGHTA, CDR2 FQGNSA. Trimming cost V 2 bases and J 0 bases; bases outside gene matches: 10. In DNA form, the CDR3 reads TGTGCCAGCAGCTTATTTCGTTTGGCTAGCGGAGCCAAAAACATTCAGTACTTC. It yields the protein CASSLFRLASGAKNIQYF. Based on the CDR3 plus reference TRBV7-2 and TRBJ2-4, the full variable domain is GAGVSQSPSNKVTEKGKDVELRCDPISGHTALYWYRQSLGQGLEFLIYFQGNSAPDKSGLPSDRFSAERTGGSVSTLTIQRTQQEDSAVYLCASSLFRLASGAKNIQYFGAGTRLSVL.

J is TRBJ2-2 and V is TRBV9; D ambiguous. The CDR3 is 14 amino acids. The germline gives CDR1 SGDLS, CDR2 YYNGEE. The ends were cut back, 3 bases at V and 3 bases at J, with 9 bases in the middle. CDR3 loop: CASSGNLDTGELFF. DNA of the CDR3: TGTGCCAGCAGCGGAAACCTTGACACCGGGGAGCTGTTTTTT.

This clone showed up just a few times. The chain uses TRBV11-3 and TRBJ2-7, with 10 nucleotides matching TRBD2. V gave up 1 base and J gave up 10 bases; unmatched junction bases: 4. This CDR3 comprises 13 residues. In germline, CDR1 is SGHNT, CDR2 YENEEA. The CDR3 here is CASSLVGTSVQYF. CDR3 DNA: TGTGCCAGCAGCTTAGTTGGGACTAGCGTACAGTACTTC.

This clone showed up just once. The chain recombines TRBV18 with TRBJ2-1; 12 positions agree with TRBD2. The V and J ends lost 5 bases and 8 bases, in that order; junction bases with no gene match: 4. Germline values: CDR1 KGHSH, CDR2 LQKENI. The CDR3 contains 14 residues. For the CDR3, the DNA is TGTGCCAGCTCAAGACTAGCGGGAGACGATGAGCAGTTCTTC. Amino acids: CASSRLAGDDEQFF.

The chain uses TRBV10-3 and TRBJ2-3; D gene ambiguous. The CDR3 loop spans 14 amino acids. The V gene lost 5 bases and the J gene lost 0 bases, with 9 bases spanning the gap. The germline V gene has CDR1 ENHRY and CDR2 SYGVKD. CDR3 bases: TGTGCCATCAGTAAACAAGCTAGCACAGATACGCAGTATTTT. It encodes CAISKQASTDTQYF.

This clone was seen more than once but under ten times. The CDR3 loop is CASIPSGQGYGYTF. The CDR3 DNA reads TGTGCCAGCATCCCCTCGGGACAGGGGTATGGCTACACCTTC. The chain combines TRBV28 with TRBJ1-2; 10 nucleotides line up with TRBD1. Unmatched junction bases numbered 7, after V lost 7 bases and J lost 5 bases. CDR3 length: 14 amino acids. Germline V gene lookup returns CDR1 MDHEN and CDR2 SYDVKM.

This clone was recorded only once. The sample holds other DNA sequences that translate to the same CDR3. The chain carries TRBV5-4 and TRBJ2-7; 8 bases map to TRBD1. CDR1 and CDR2 from the germline V gene are SGHNT and YYREEE (reference sequence). This CDR3 has 15 amino acids. After removal of 0 bases from V and 1 base from J, the junction contained 3 bases not matched to a gene. The CDR3 reads CASSLAGTGSYEQYF. The CDR3 DNA sequence: TGTGCCAGCAGCTTGGCCGGGACAGGTTCCTACGAGCAGTACTTC.

Notes on this clone: This probably arose from a read error, given a far larger clone one base away. The chain links TRBV4-2 to TRBJ2-1; TRBD2 matches at 11 bases. CDR3 length: 15 amino acids. The V segment lost 0 bases and the J segment 8 bases; nucleotides outside the gene matches: 3. The germline V gene encodes CDR1 LGHNA and CDR2 YNFKEQ. CDR3: CASSQDLAGGDEQFF. CDR3 nucleotides: TGTGCCAGCAGCCAAGACCTAGCGGGAGGAGATGAGCAGTTCTTC.